This T cell receptor beta chain was found in a study of response to subunit inactivated influenza vaccine. V lost 6 bases and J lost 7, with 18 bases in between. Per germline, CDR1 MDHEN and CDR2 SYDVKM. This CDR3 has 14 amino acids. MiXCR, applied by TCRdb to the RT-PCR reads, yields one record per CDR3 protein. This table has 530,000 or so distinct CDR3 sequences, over 9.5% appearing once. The sample here was PBMCs from blood, taken on the day of vaccination. The TCR comes from a man between 45 and 60 years old who received an inactivated influenza vaccine. The chain is built from TRBV28 and TRBJ1-2, with D possibly matching TRBD1 (6 bases). CDR3 protein: CASSTPGASSGYTF. CDR3 coding DNA: TGTGCCAGCAGCACCCCGGGGGCATCGAGTGGCTACACCTTC.